These 10 T cell receptor beta chains originate from one sample sequenced in a study of tumor and adjacent non-tumor tissue in lung cancer. The library came from three nested PCR rounds adapted from ARM-PCR protocols. TCRdb reprocessed the multiplex PCR reads with MiXCR, giving one entry per CDR3 protein. Found here are tens of thousands of distinct CDR3 sequences, over 75% of them singletons; the top ten hold 10% to 15%. No cell sorting was done before RNA was extracted from the tissue. Sequencing was done on a sample of lung tumor tissue. The origin of the receptors is a woman aged 45-60 years with non-small cell lung cancer.

With respect to this clonotype: Just one base apart from a much larger clone, this may be a read error. The chain employs TRBV7-2 and TRBJ1-2, with a tentative D call TRBD1 (6 bases). Germline V gene lookup returns CDR1 SGHTA and CDR2 FQGNSA. This CDR3 spans 14 amino acids. The CDR3 nucleotides are TGTGCCAGCAGCTTAGTTCGGGGACAATATGTCTACACCTTC. As protein: CASSLVRGQYVYTF. Together with reference TRBV7-2 and TRBJ1-2, the CDR3 gives the full variable domain: GAGVSQSPSNKVTEKGKDVELRCDPISGHTALYWYRQSLGQGLEFLIYFQGNSAPDKSGLPSDRFSAERTGGSVSTLTIQRTQQEDSAVYLCASSLVRGQYVYTFGSGTRLTVV.

On this clonotype: A junction boundary mismatches the germline segment, possibly from a read error. The DNA for the CDR3 is TGCAGCGTTTCTAGCAGGAGAGTGTCAGATACGCAGGATTTT. Protein: CSVSSRRVSDTQDF. The V gene is TRBV29-1, the J gene TRBJ2-3; possible D gene TRBD2, 5 bases. Per germline, CDR1 SQVTM and CDR2 ANQGSEA. The CDR3 totals 14 residues.

This clonotype was counted many times. The chain employs TRBV20-1 and TRBJ1-1; 7 bases align to TRBD1. Germline CDR1 reads DFQATT; CDR2 reads SNEGSKA (reference sequence). The CDR3 has 14 residues. J was trimmed by 4 bases and V by 6 bases; bases with no gene match: 11. As DNA, the CDR3 is TGCAGTGCCACCCAGGGGGAGGTCGTCACTGAAGCTTTCTTT. Amino acids: CSATQGEVVTEAFF.

About this clonotype itself: At one end the junction does not follow the germline gene, possibly because of a read error. The chain employs TRBV12-3 or TRBV12-4 and TRBJ1-5; no clear D. The CDR3 totals 14 residues. The CDR3 reads CTRKTKGGDQPQHF. The DNA for the CDR3 is TGTACCAGAAAAACAAAAGGCGGGGATCAGCCCCAGCATTTT.

This clonotype showed up just a few times. A much larger clone differs by one base, so this may be a read error. This chain connects TRBV28 to TRBJ2-1; no firm D call. CDR3 size: 12 residues. V shed 5 bases and J shed 6 bases, with 8 bases lying between them. Germline CDR1 and CDR2: MDHEN and SYDVKM. CDR3 region: CASSLFRNEQFF. CDR3 nucleotides: TGTGCCAGCAGTCTCTTCCGCAATGAGCAGTTCTTC.

On this clonotype itself: The germline gene is not matched at one end of the junction; a read error may be the cause. This sequence joins TRBV11-3 and TRBJ2-5; tentatively, D is TRBD2 (5 bases). The CDR3 spans 13 residues. Germline CDR1 SGHNT, CDR2 YENEEA. The CDR3 nucleotides are TGCGCCACCAGCTTTGGTGTGGGAGAGGTCCAGTACTTC. The encoded protein is CATSFGVGEVQYF.

This clonotype was observed many times. Given a much more abundant clone one base away, this may be a read error. The chain links TRBV10-2 to TRBJ2-7; D uncertain. Between the trimmed V and J ends, which lost 10 bases and 2 bases, there was a span of 18 bases. The CDR3 has 14 residues. Germline V gene lookup returns CDR1 WSHSY and CDR2 SAAADI. The CDR3 is CATRDTHSPYEQYF. DNA of the CDR3: TGCGCCACCCGAGACACACATTCCCCCTACGAGCAGTACTTC.

About this clonotype: The junction shows a germline mismatch at one end, possibly a read error. This rearrangement joins TRBV9 to TRBJ2-3; TRBD2 matches at 9 bases. The CDR3 is 15 amino acids. The germline gives CDR1 SGDLS, CDR2 YYNGEE. This CDR3 is CVSSVGLAGADTQYF. CDR3 bases: TGTGTCAGCAGCGTCGGGTTAGCGGGGGCGGATACGCAGTATTTT.

The chain has TRBV5-6 and TRBJ1-1; possibly TRBD1 for D (5 bases). The CDR3 is 13 residues long. Germline-derived CDR1 and CDR2 are SGHDT and YYEEEE. The V end was cut by 1 base, the J end by 7 bases, with 11 bases between. As DNA, the CDR3 is TGTGCCAGCAGCTTGCTTCAGGGCAGTGAAGCTTTCTTT. Its translation is CASSLLQGSEAFF.

This clonotype was seen a handful of times. J is TRBJ2-7 and V is TRBV29-1; D may match TRBD1 or TRBD2 (5 bases each). CDR1 and CDR2 (germline): SQVTM, ANQGSEA. The V end lost 8 bases, the J end lost 10 bases, and 18 bases lay between the germline ends. The CDR3 is 11 residues long. CDR3 DNA sequence: TGCAGCCTTGTTAAGGGGAGCGAACAGTACTTC. Its translation is CSLVKGSEQYF.